Each of the 5 T cell receptor beta chains below was sequenced from the same sample in a study of lymphopenia after photon versus proton radiotherapy. Profiling relied on immunoSEQ multiplex PCR, and the TCRdb table lists in-frame clones only, not all of them. The sample consists of about 16,000 clones, 85% to 90% of them appearing once. The sample was peripheral blood, taken from a patient treated with proton-based radiotherapy. Source of these receptors: a man aged 65 to 85 with pancreatic cancer.

The gene calls are TRBV10-2 and TRBJ2-5; a weak D match, TRBD2 (6 bases). Germline V gives CDR1 WSHSY, CDR2 SAAADI. The CDR3 runs to 13 residues. V shed 4 bases and J shed 10 bases, with 16 bases lying between them. The CDR3 DNA is TGCGCCAGCAGTGCGTCCCCAGGAGGGGACCAGTACTTC. It yields the protein CASSASPGGDQYF.

The chain joins TRBV20-1 to TRBJ2-5; D unclear. The germline V gene has CDR1 DFQATT and CDR2 SNEGSKA (reference sequence). Trimming left V 3 bases short and J 5 bases short, with 7 bases between. The CDR3 has 11 amino acids. CDR3 amino acids: CSASPRETQYF. The CDR3 nucleotides read TGCAGTGCTAGCCCCCGGGAGACCCAGTACTTC.

This clone was counted a few times. This chain uses TRBV12-1 with TRBJ1-1; the D segment call TRBD1 is taken from the table without a DNA check. TRBV12-1 is tagged as a pseudogene. The CDR3 length is 14 residues. The CDR3 bases are TGTGCCAGCAGCTCCGCCGGGCAGGGGCACCGAGCTTTCTTT. It encodes CASSSAGQGHRAFF.

The chain recombines TRBV5-1 with TRBJ2-4; either TRBD1 or TRBD2 may fit D (5 bases each). The CDR3 contains 16 residues. The V end lost 0 bases, the J end lost 5 bases, and 15 bases lay between the germline ends. In germline, CDR1 is SGHRS, CDR2 YFSETQ. CDR3 in amino acids: CASSLADSGGQNIQYF. The CDR3 DNA reads TGCGCCAGCAGCTTGGCCGACAGCGGTGGGCAAAACATTCAGTACTTC. The whole variable domain, filled in from reference TRBV5-1 and TRBJ2-4, reads KAGVTQTPRYLIKTRGQQVTLSCSPISGHRSVSWYQQTPGQGLQFLFEYFSETQRNKGNFPGRFSGRQFSNSRSEMNVSTLELGDSALYLCASSLADSGGQNIQYFGAGTRLSVL.

The rearrangement uses TRBV6-5 and TRBJ2-7; TRBD1 agrees at 7 bases. Per germline, CDR1 MNHEY and CDR2 SVGAGI. Trimming cost V 0 bases and J 1 base; bases outside gene matches: 6. CDR3 size: 16 residues. CDR3 protein: CASSYSIYRGSYEQYF. CDR3 DNA sequence: TGTGCCAGCAGTTACTCGATTTACAGGGGATCCTACGAGCAGTACTTC.